Following are 10 T cell receptor beta chains from one sample sequenced in a study of beta chain features in type 1 diabetes. Regarding the study as a whole: TCRB CDR3 length was moderately but significantly reduced in all four CD4+ subsets of Type 1 diabetes patients.

These TCRs are of unknown antigen specificity. Expressed TCRB transcripts were sequenced after all isolated RNA was converted to cDNA. TCRdb's copy holds only in-frame clones and misses some; the assay was immunoSEQ multiplex PCR. The sample records almost 350,000 clones, about a tenth being singletons. The specimen sequenced was central memory CD4+ T cells from blood. The receptors derive from a man aged 25 to 40 with type 1 diabetes.

The chain carries TRBV19 and TRBJ1-4; TRBD1 is a possible D gene (5 bases). The V gene lost 3 bases and the J gene lost 14 bases, with 22 bases spanning the gap. CDR3 size: 15 residues. Germline-derived CDR1 and CDR2 are LNHDA and SQIVND (reference sequence). CDR3 bases: TGTGCCAGTAGTATCACGGGGCTGAATGGGGTGAGGCTGTTTTTT. As protein: CASSITGLNGVRLFF.

This clone was found a few times. The V and J genes are TRBV7-2 and TRBJ1-2; a possible D gene is TRBD1 (6 bases). V lost 3 bases to trimming and J lost 4 bases, with 18 bases between them. The CDR3 sequence is 16 residues long. The germline V gene has CDR1 SGHTA and CDR2 FQGNSA. This CDR3 reads CASSLGHNNAGYGYTF. Here the CDR3 DNA reads TGTGCCAGCAGCTTGGGACATAACAATGCGGGCTATGGCTACACCTTC.

About this clone: One end of the junction does not line up with germline, which may come from a read error. The chain recombines TRBV2 with TRBJ2-2; 9 positions match TRBD1. CDR1 is SNHLY and CDR2 is FYNNEI in the germline V gene. The CDR3 spans 15 residues. The DNA for the CDR3 is TGTGCCAGCAGAGGACAGGGGTTGGACACCGGGGAGCTGCTTTTT. Its protein is CASRGQGLDTGELLF.

CDR3 DNA sequence: TGTGCCAGCAGCTTGTTTCAGGGGAACATTCAGTACTTC. Its translation is CASSLFQGNIQYF. The chain is built from TRBV5-6 and TRBJ2-4, with a weak D call TRBD1 (6 bases). The CDR3 has 13 residues. Trimming shortened V by 1 base and J by 7 bases, and 9 bases separated the two germline ends. CDR1 SGHDT and CDR2 YYEEEE come from the germline V gene.

This clone was seen a handful of times. The V gene is TRBV5-6, the J gene TRBJ2-7; no clear D. Trimming removed 0 bases from V and 0 bases from J, with 7 bases in between. The CDR3 is made up of 14 amino acids. CDR1 is SGHDT, CDR2 YYEEEE, per germline. CDR3 protein: CASSLDPSSYEQYF. CDR3 DNA sequence: TGTGCCAGCAGCTTGGACCCTAGCTCCTACGAGCAGTACTTC.

This chain links TRBV5-1 with TRBJ2-6; no reliable D call. V was cut by 6 bases and J by 0 bases, with 4 bases left in between. Germline assignment: CDR1 SGHRS and CDR2 YFSETQ. This CDR3 has 13 amino acids. Here the CDR3 DNA reads TGCGCCAGCATGAGCTCTGGGGCCAACGTCCTGACTTTC. It translates to CASMSSGANVLTF. The whole variable domain, filled in from reference TRBV5-1 and TRBJ2-6, reads KAGVTQTPRYLIKTRGQQVTLSCSPISGHRSVSWYQQTPGQGLQFLFEYFSETQRNKGNFPGRFSGRQFSNSRSEMNVSTLELGDSALYLCASMSSGANVLTFGAGSRLTVL.

The rearrangement links TRBV5-8 to TRBJ2-1; tentative D call: TRBD1 (6 bases). The V end was cut by 4 bases, the J end by 6 bases, with 17 bases between. This CDR3 comprises 15 residues. CDR1 is SGHTS and CDR2 is YDEGEE in the germline V gene. This CDR3 is CASSRRQVGANEQFF. The CDR3 DNA follows: TGTGCCAGCAGCCGGAGACAGGTCGGCGCCAATGAGCAGTTCTTC.

The gene calls are TRBV9 and TRBJ2-4; TRBD2 is a possible D gene (5 bases). CDR1 and CDR2 from the germline V gene are SGDLS and YYNGEE. V lost 1 base to trimming and J lost 2 bases, with 7 bases between them. This CDR3 comprises 14 residues. The CDR3 DNA sequence: TGTGCCAGCAGCGTATCCGGGACCAAAAACATTCAGTACTTC. Translating gives CASSVSGTKNIQYF.

The chain links TRBV6-6 to TRBJ2-7; TRBD1 aligns across 11 bases. J lost 5 bases, V lost 5 bases, and 5 bases had no gene match. Germline V gene sequence: CDR1 MNHNY, CDR2 SVGAGI (reference sequence). The CDR3 runs to 14 residues. CDR3 residues: CASSRGQGADEQYF. Written as DNA, the CDR3 is TGTGCCAGCAGTCGAGGACAGGGGGCCGACGAGCAGTACTTC.

V usage is TRBV5-1 and J usage is TRBJ2-7; D is ambiguous. The CDR3 totals 15 residues. Germline values: CDR1 SGHRS, CDR2 YFSETQ. The V end was cut by 4 bases, the J end by 3 bases, with 17 bases between. CDR3 bases: TGCGCCAGCAGCCTCGGCACGGCAAATCTCTACGAGCAGTACTTC. Translation gives CASSLGTANLYEQYF. The full variable domain, with the rest looked up from reference TRBV5-1 and TRBJ2-7, is KAGVTQTPRYLIKTRGQQVTLSCSPISGHRSVSWYQQTPGQGLQFLFEYFSETQRNKGNFPGRFSGRQFSNSRSEMNVSTLELGDSALYLCASSLGTANLYEQYFGPGTRLTVT.